Below are 21 T cell receptor beta chains sequenced from a single sample in a study of shared T cell receptors in the human thymus. TCRdb keeps only in-frame clones here, not all; method: immunoSEQ multiplex PCR. The data show around 340,000 clones, with 95% seen just once and around 0.018% held by the top ten. Sequencing was done on a sample of thymocytes. The receptors were sampled from a human donor.

V and J are TRBV9 and TRBJ1-2, with unresolved D. Per germline, CDR1 SGDLS and CDR2 YYNGEE. This CDR3 comprises 17 residues. The V gene lost 0 bases and the J gene lost 3 bases, with 18 bases spanning the gap. The CDR3 reads CASSVGVVIVPYYGYTF. In DNA, the CDR3 is TGTGCCAGCAGCGTAGGCGTGGTGATAGTTCCTTACTATGGCTACACCTTC.

The DNA of the CDR3 is TGCGCCAGCAGCCAAGTCGCTGGGGGAAGAAATCAGCCCCAGCATTTT. It is translated as CASSQVAGGRNQPQHF. The V gene is TRBV4-1, the J gene TRBJ1-5, with D possibly TRBD1 on 5 matching bases. This CDR3 is built from 16 residues. Trimming left V 1 base short and J 4 bases short, with 14 bases between. Germline-derived CDR1 and CDR2 are MGHRA and YSYEKL.

The rearrangement joins TRBV6-6 to TRBJ2-1, with D unresolved. Trimming took 0 bases from V and 2 from J, leaving 8 bases between them. The germline V gene has CDR1 MNHNY and CDR2 SVGAGI (reference sequence). This CDR3 region has 15 residues. CDR3 nucleotides: TGTGCCAGCAGTTACTCGTTCGGCGCCTACAATGAGCAGTTCTTC. It translates to CASSYSFGAYNEQFF.

This rearrangement joins TRBV7-9 to TRBJ2-7; maybe TRBD2 (5 bases). In germline, CDR1 is SEHNR, CDR2 FQNEAQ (reference sequence). Trimming pared 1 base from V and 7 bases from J, leaving 29 bases between. The CDR3 spans 19 residues. DNA of the CDR3: TGTGCCAGCAGCTTAGACCTACTTCCCCAGGACTGCCCCTCGGGGGAGCAGTACTTC. It encodes CASSLDLLPQDCPSGEQYF.

V usage is TRBV28 and J usage is TRBJ2-1; the match to TRBD1 covers 8 bases. This CDR3 has 14 residues. V gave up 6 bases and J gave up 4 bases; unmatched junction bases: 5. Germline-derived CDR1 and CDR2 are MDHEN and SYDVKM. The CDR3 reads CASSRQGTYNEQFF. As DNA, the CDR3 is TGTGCCAGCAGCCGACAGGGGACTTACAATGAGCAGTTCTTC.

The chain employs TRBV11-2 and TRBJ2-7, with TRBD2 matching over 7 bases. V was pared by 5 bases and J by 3 bases, with 13 bases of the junction left unmatched. CDR1 is SGHAT, CDR2 FQNNGV, per germline. This CDR3 has 16 amino acids. The CDR3 nucleotides are TGTGCCAGCAGCATCATTCTAGCGGAGGAGGACTACGAGCAGTACTTC. Protein: CASSIILAEEDYEQYF.

This clone is a singleton in its sample. At one of its ends the junction is not consistent with the germline gene, which may arise from a read error. The gene calls are TRBV7-7 and TRBJ2-7; D remains ambiguous. CDR3 length: 15 amino acids. CDR1 and CDR2 from the germline V gene are SSHAT and FNYEAQ (reference sequence). CDR3 sequence: CASSPLPGSSYEQYF. The CDR3 DNA reads as TGTGCTAGCAGCCCGCTCCCCGGTAGCTCCTACGAGCAGTACTTC.

This clone was observed a handful of times. The chain links TRBV4-3 to TRBJ2-2; 8 bases match TRBD1. This CDR3 region has 15 residues. The germline CDR1 and CDR2 sequences are LGHNA and YSLEER. V lost 4 bases to trimming and J lost 4 bases; unmatched junction nucleotides: 5. CDR3 protein: CASSRRGQGTGELFF. The CDR3 DNA reads TGCGCCAGCAGCCGCAGGGGGCAGGGCACCGGGGAGCTGTTTTTT.

This chain joins TRBV5-1 and TRBJ1-1; 7 positions agree with TRBD1. This CDR3 spans 17 amino acids. The V gene end was trimmed by 1 base and the J gene end by 0 bases; junction bases not matched to a gene: 9. Germline V gene lookup returns CDR1 SGHRS and CDR2 YFSETQ. CDR3 amino acids: CASSLRQGPGLNTEAFF. The CDR3 DNA reads TGCGCCAGCAGCTTGAGACAGGGTCCCGGACTGAACACTGAAGCTTTCTTT. The variable domain in full, with the rest retrieved from reference TRBV5-1 and TRBJ1-1, is KAGVTQTPRYLIKTRGQQVTLSCSPISGHRSVSWYQQTPGQGLQFLFEYFSETQRNKGNFPGRFSGRQFSNSRSEMNVSTLELGDSALYLCASSLRQGPGLNTEAFFGQGTRLTVV.

V gene TRBV19 combines with J gene TRBJ1-5; 8 positions match TRBD1. The CDR3 sequence is 13 residues long. Trimming at V came to 6 bases and at J to 7 bases, leaving 5 bases not matched to a gene. The germline gives CDR1 LNHDA, CDR2 SQIVND (reference sequence). Written as DNA, the CDR3 is TGTGCCAGTAGCTGGACAGGGCCCCAGCCCCAGCATTTT. This codes for CASSWTGPQPQHF.

The chain recombines TRBV11-2 with TRBJ2-1, with TRBD1 matching over 10 bases. The trim removed 5 bases at V and 2 bases at J, leaving 9 bases unmatched. CDR1 is SGHAT, CDR2 FQNNGV, per germline. The CDR3 spans 17 residues. The CDR3 nucleotides read TGTGCCAGCAGCCGGGGGACAGGGGTAAGGACCTACAATGAGCAGTTCTTC. Encoded protein: CASSRGTGVRTYNEQFF.

The chain uses TRBV7-2 and TRBJ1-6; 9 nucleotides align to TRBD1. Germline V lookup: CDR1 SGHTA, CDR2 FQGNSA. V shed 4 bases, J shed 7 bases, and the junction held 8 bases outside the gene matches. The CDR3 runs to 16 residues. The CDR3: CASSSRPGQGNSPLHF. The CDR3 DNA follows: TGTGCCAGCAGCTCCCGACCGGGACAGGGAAATTCACCCCTCCACTTT.

CDR3 DNA sequence: TGTGCCAGCAGCTTGGGGCCGGGACAGGGGACAGATACGCAGTATTTT. Translation: CASSLGPGQGTDTQYF. V is TRBV5-4 and J is TRBJ2-3, with 10 bases fitting TRBD1. The ends lost 0 bases at V and 3 bases at J; junction bases unmatched: 4. CDR1 SGHNT and CDR2 YYREEE come from the germline V gene (reference sequence). The CDR3 is 16 amino acids.

The chain uses TRBV4-2 and TRBJ2-7, with 9 bases identical to TRBD2. This CDR3 comprises 19 residues. V gave up 3 bases and J gave up 6 bases; unmatched junction bases: 21. Germline CDR1 LGHNA, CDR2 YNFKEQ. CDR3 sequence reads: CASSHRCPGLAGLSSEQYF. The DNA of the CDR3 is TGTGCCAGCAGCCACCGCTGCCCGGGACTAGCAGGGTTATCAAGCGAGCAGTACTTC.

V usage is TRBV5-5 and J usage is TRBJ1-2; D is unclear. CDR3 length: 12 residues. The germline CDR1 and CDR2 sequences are SGHKS and YYEKEE (reference sequence). The germline V and J ends were trimmed by 0 bases and 5 bases, with 5 bases remaining between them. The CDR3 reads CASSLGGYGYTF. Written as DNA, the CDR3 is TGTGCCAGCAGCTTGGGGGGATATGGCTACACCTTC. Full variable domain (remainder filled in from reference TRBV5-5 and TRBJ1-2): DAGVTQSPTHLIKTRGQQVTLRCSPISGHKSVSWYQQVLGQGPQFIFQYYEKEERGRGNFPDRFSARQFPNYSSELNVNALLLGDSALYLCASSLGGYGYTFGSGTRLTVV.

The rearrangement links TRBV10-2 to TRBJ1-3; TRBD1 matches 7 bases. Germline V gene sequence: CDR1 WSHSY, CDR2 SAAADI. V lost 6 bases, J lost 4 bases, and 6 bases stayed unmatched. This CDR3 comprises 14 residues. The CDR3 region is CASSDRAGGNTIYF. CDR3 DNA: TGCGCCAGCAGCGACAGGGCGGGCGGAAACACCATATATTTT.

V gene TRBV2 combines with J gene TRBJ2-7; 8 nucleotides agree with TRBD1. With 7 bases clipped from V and 4 bases from J, the junction kept 12 bases outside the gene matches. CDR1 is SNHLY and CDR2 is FYNNEI in the germline V gene. The CDR3 has 15 amino acids. The CDR3 sequence: CASTIGQGRGYEQYF. In nucleotides, the CDR3 is TGTGCCAGCACTATAGGACAGGGTCGCGGATACGAGCAGTACTTC.

This rearrangement joins TRBV6-1 to TRBJ2-7; TRBD2 aligns across 11 bases. V shed 2 bases and J 2 bases; nucleotides not matched to a gene: 8. There are 17 residues in the CDR3. Germline-derived CDR1 and CDR2 are MNHNS and SASEGT. The DNA for the CDR3 is TGTGCCAGCAGTGAAAACGGTCGGACTAGCGGGCCCTACGAGCAGTACTTC. Protein product: CASSENGRTSGPYEQYF.

This clone came up once. This chain uses TRBV30 with TRBJ1-1; D remains ambiguous. CDR1 is GTSNPN and CDR2 is SVGIG in the germline V gene (reference sequence). The CDR3 totals 15 residues. Trimming cost V 3 bases and J 0 bases, with 14 bases left between them. CDR3 sequence reads: CAWSPRPAVNTEAFF. The CDR3, as DNA: TGTGCCTGGAGCCCACGACCGGCTGTGAACACTGAAGCTTTCTTT.

The V gene is TRBV28, the J gene TRBJ2-1, with D tentatively TRBD1 (5 bases). Germline CDR1 MDHEN, CDR2 SYDVKM. Trimming removed 8 bases from V and 0 bases from J, with 23 bases in between. The CDR3 totals 18 residues. The CDR3 DNA reads TGTGCCAGCGTCACACAGGTACAAGCGTCTAGCTCCTACAATGAGCAGTTCTTC. It translates to CASVTQVQASSSYNEQFF.

The rearrangement links TRBV13 to TRBJ1-6; D ambiguous. Germline CDR1 reads PRHDT; CDR2 reads FYEKMQ (reference sequence). The CDR3 sequence is 14 residues long. V was cut by 1 base and J by 4 bases, with 5 bases left in between. CDR3 amino acids: CASSLAGYNSPLHF. The DNA for the CDR3 is TGTGCCAGCAGCTTAGCCGGGTATAATTCACCCCTCCACTTT.